This T cell receptor beta chain was retrieved from a study of OX40 agonist ivuxolimab in advanced cancers. Assay: immunoSEQ multiplex PCR; the TCRdb copy retains only in-frame clones and omits some. The data contain about 120,000 clones, 85% to 90% of them singletons. This CDR3 contains 14 residues. Per the germline V gene, CDR1 is MNHNY and CDR2 is SVGAGI (reference sequence). Between the trimmed V and J ends, which lost 5 bases and 4 bases, there was a span of 9 bases. The sequence was collected from an adult with an advanced solid tumor such as melanoma, head and neck, liver or kidney cancer. Sequences were derived from CD4+ or CD8+ T cells sorted from blood, sampled in a trial of the OX40 agonist ivuxolimab. V usage is TRBV6-6 and J usage is TRBJ1-6; D unclear. For the CDR3, the DNA is TGTGCCAGCAGTCGTTCCCCTTATAATTCACCCCTCCACTTT. This gives the protein CASSRSPYNSPLHF.